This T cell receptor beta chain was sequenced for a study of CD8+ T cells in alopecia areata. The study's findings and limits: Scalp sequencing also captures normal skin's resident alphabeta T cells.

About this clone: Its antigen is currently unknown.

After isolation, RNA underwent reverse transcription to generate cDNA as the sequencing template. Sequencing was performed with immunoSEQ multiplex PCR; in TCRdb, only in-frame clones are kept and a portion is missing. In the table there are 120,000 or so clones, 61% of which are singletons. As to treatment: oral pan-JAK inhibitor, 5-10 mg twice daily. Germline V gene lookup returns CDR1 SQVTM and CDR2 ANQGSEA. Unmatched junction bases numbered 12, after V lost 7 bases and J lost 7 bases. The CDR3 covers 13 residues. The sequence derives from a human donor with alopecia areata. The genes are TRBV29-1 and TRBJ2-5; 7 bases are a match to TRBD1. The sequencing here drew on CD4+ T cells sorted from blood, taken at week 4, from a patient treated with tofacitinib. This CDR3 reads CSGRKGRTGTQYF. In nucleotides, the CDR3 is TGCAGCGGGAGAAAGGGACGGACAGGGACCCAGTACTTC.